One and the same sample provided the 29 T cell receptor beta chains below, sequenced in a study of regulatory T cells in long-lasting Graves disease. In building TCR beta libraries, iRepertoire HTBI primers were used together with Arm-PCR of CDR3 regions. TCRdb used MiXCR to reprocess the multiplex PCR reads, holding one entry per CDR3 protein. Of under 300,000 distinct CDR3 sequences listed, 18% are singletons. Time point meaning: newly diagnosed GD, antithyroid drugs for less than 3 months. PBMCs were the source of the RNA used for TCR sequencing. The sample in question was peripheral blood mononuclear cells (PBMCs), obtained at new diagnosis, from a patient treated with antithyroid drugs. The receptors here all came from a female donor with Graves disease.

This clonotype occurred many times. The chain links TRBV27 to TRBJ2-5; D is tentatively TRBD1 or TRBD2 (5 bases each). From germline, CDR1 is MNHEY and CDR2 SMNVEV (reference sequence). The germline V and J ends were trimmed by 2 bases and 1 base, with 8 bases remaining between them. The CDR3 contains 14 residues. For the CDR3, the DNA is TGTGCCAGCAGTTTAATAGGGACCCAAGAGACCCAGTACTTC. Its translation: CASSLIGTQETQYF.

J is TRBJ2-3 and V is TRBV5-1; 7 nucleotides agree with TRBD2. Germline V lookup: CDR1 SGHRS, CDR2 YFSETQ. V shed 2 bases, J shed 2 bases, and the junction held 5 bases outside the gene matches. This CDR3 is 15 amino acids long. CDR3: CASSLSGINTDTQYF. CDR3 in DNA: TGCGCCAGCAGCTTAAGCGGGATAAACACAGATACGCAGTATTTT. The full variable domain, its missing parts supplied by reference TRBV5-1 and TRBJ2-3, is KAGVTQTPRYLIKTRGQQVTLSCSPISGHRSVSWYQQTPGQGLQFLFEYFSETQRNKGNFPGRFSGRQFSNSRSEMNVSTLELGDSALYLCASSLSGINTDTQYFGPGTRLTVL.

In DNA form, the CDR3 reads TGCGCCAGCAGCGCCCTACAGGGGGCCTATGGCTACACCTTC. This codes for CASSALQGAYGYTF. This rearrangement joins TRBV5-1 to TRBJ1-2; 9 bases are shared with TRBD1. CDR3 size: 14 residues. The V gene end was trimmed by 4 bases and the J gene end by 4 bases; junction bases not matched to a gene: 5. CDR1 and CDR2 from the germline V gene are SGHRS and YFSETQ.

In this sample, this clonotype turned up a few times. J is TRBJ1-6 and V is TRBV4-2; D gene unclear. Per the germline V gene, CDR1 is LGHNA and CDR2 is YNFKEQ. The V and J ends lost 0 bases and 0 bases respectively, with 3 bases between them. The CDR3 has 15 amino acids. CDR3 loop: CASSQDSSYNSPLHF. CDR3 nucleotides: TGTGCCAGCAGCCAAGACAGCTCCTATAATTCACCCCTCCACTTT.

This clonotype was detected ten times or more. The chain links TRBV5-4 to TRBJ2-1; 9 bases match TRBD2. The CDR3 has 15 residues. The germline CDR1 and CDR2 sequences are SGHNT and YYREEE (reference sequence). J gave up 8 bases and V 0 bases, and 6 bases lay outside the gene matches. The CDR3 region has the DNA TGTGCCAGCAGCTTGGAAGGCGGGAGGGGACATGAGCAGTTCTTC. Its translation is CASSLEGGRGHEQFF.

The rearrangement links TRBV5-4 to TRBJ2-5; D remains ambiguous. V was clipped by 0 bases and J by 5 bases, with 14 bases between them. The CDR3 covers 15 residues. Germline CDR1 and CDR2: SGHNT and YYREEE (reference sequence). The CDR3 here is CASSLDGPQAETQYF. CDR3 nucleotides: TGTGCCAGCAGCTTGGACGGACCCCAAGCGGAGACCCAGTACTTC.

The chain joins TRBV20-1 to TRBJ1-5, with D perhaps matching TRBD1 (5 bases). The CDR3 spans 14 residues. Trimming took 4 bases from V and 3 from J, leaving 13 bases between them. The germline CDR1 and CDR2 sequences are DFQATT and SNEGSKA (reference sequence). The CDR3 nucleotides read TGCAGTGCTATGGTAGGGGCGCTCAATCAGCCCCAGCATTTT. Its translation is CSAMVGALNQPQHF.

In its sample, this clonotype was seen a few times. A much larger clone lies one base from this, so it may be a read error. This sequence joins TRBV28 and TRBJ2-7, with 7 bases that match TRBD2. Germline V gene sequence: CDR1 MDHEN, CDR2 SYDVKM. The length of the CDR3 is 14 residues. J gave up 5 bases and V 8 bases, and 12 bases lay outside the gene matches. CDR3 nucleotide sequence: TGTGCCAGCTGGCTTTCGGGGGGTCCCCACGAGCAGTACTTC. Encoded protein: CASWLSGGPHEQYF.

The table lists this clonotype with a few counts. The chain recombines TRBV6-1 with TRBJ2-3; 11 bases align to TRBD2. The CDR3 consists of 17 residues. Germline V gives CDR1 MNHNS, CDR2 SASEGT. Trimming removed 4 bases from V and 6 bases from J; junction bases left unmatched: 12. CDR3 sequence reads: CASSVGRVSGRADTQYF. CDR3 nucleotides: TGTGCCAGCAGTGTAGGTAGGGTTAGCGGGAGGGCCGATACGCAGTATTTT.

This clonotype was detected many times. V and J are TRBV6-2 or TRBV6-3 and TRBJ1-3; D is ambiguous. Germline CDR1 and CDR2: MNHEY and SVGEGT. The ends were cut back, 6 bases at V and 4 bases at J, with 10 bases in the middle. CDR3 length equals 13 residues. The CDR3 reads CASSPAEGNTIYF. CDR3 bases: TGTGCCAGCAGCCCGGCGGAGGGAAACACCATATATTTT.

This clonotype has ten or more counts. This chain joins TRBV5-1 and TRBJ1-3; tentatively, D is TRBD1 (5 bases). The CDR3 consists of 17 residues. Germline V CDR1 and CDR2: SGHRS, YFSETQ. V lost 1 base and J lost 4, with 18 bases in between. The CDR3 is CASSLTPTAYVGNTIYF. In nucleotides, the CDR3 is TGCGCCAGCAGCTTGACGCCGACAGCGTACGTGGGAAACACCATATATTTT.

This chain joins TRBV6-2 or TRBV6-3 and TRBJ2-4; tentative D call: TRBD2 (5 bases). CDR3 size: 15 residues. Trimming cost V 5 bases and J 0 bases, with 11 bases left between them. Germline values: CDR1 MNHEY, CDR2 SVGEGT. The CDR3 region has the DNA TGTGCCAGCAGTGAAGAGGGCAGAGCCAAAAACATTCAGTACTTC. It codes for CASSEEGRAKNIQYF.

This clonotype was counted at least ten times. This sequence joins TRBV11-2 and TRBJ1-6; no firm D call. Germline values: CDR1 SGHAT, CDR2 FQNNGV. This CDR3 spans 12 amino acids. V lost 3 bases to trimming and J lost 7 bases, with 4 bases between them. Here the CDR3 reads CASSFVNSPLHF. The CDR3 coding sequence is TGTGCCAGCAGCTTCGTCAATTCACCCCTCCACTTT.

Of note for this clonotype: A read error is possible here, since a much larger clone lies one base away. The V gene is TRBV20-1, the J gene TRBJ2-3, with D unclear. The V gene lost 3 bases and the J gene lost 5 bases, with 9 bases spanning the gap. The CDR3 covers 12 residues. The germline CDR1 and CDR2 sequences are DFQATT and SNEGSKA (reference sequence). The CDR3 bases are TGCAGTGCTAGCCCCACAATAGATACGCAGTATTTT. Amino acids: CSASPTIDTQYF.

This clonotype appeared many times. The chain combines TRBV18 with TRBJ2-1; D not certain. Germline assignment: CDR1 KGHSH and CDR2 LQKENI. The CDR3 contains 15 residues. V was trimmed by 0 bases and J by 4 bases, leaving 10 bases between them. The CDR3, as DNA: TGTGCCAGCTCACCACCGAACAGCTTATACAATGAGCAGTTCTTC. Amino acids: CASSPPNSLYNEQFF.

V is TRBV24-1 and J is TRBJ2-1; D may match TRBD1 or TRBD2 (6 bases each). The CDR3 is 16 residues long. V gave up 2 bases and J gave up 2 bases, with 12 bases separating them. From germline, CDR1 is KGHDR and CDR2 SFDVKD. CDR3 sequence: CATSDWVGGPYNEQFF. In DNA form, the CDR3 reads TGTGCCACCAGTGATTGGGTTGGGGGGCCCTACAATGAGCAGTTCTTC.

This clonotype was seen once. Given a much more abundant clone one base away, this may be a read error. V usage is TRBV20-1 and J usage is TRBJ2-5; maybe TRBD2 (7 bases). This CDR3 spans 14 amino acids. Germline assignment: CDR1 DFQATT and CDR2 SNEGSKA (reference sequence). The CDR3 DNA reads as TGCAGTGCTAGGAAGCGGGACAACCAAGATACCCAGTACTTC. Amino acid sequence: CSARKRDNQDTQYF.

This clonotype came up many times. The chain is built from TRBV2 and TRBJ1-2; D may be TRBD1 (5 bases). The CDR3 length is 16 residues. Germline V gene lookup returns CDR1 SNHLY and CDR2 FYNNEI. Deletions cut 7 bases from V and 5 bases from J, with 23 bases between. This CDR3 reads CASTAGPSQGGYGYTF. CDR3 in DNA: TGTGCCAGCACCGCGGGCCCCTCGCAGGGAGGTTATGGCTACACCTTC.

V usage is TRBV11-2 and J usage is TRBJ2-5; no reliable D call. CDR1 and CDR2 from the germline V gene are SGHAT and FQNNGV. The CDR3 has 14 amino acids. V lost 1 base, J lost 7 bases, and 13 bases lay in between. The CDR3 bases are TGTGCCAGCAGCTTAGCGAATTATGTTGGGACCCAGTACTTC. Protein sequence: CASSLANYVGTQYF.

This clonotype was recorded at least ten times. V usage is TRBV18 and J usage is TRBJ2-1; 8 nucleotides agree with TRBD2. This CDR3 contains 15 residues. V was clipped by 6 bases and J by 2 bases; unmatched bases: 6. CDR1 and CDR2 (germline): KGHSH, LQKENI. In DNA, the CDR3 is TGTGCCAGCTCGGACACTAGCGGCACCTACAATGAGCAGTTCTTC. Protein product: CASSDTSGTYNEQFF.

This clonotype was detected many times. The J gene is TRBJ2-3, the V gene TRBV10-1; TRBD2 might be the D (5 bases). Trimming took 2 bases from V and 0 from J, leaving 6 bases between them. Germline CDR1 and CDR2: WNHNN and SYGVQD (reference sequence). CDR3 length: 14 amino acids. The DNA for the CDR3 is TGCGCCAGCAGTGAGCAGCGGAGCACAGATACGCAGTATTTT. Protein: CASSEQRSTDTQYF.

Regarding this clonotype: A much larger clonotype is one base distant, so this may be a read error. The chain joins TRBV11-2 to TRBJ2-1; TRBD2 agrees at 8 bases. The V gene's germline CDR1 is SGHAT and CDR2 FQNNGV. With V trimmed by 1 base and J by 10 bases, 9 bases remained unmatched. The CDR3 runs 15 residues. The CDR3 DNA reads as TGTGCCAGCAGCTTAGTGTCGGGAGGGCCCGACGAGCAGTTCTTC. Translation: CASSLVSGGPDEQFF.

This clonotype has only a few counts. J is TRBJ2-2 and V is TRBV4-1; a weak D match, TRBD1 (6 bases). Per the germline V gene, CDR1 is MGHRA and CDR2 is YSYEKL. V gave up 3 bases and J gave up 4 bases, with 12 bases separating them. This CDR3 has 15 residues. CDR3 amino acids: CASSHPGQLTGELFF. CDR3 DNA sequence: TGCGCCAGCAGCCATCCGGGACAACTCACCGGGGAGCTGTTTTTT.

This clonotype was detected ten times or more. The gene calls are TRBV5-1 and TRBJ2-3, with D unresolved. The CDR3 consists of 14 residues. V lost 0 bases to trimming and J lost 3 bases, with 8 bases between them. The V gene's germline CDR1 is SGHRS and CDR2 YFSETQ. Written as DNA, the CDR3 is TGCGCCAGCAGCTTGGATGTGGGGACAGATACGCAGTATTTT. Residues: CASSLDVGTDTQYF. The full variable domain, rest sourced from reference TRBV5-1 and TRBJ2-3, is KAGVTQTPRYLIKTRGQQVTLSCSPISGHRSVSWYQQTPGQGLQFLFEYFSETQRNKGNFPGRFSGRQFSNSRSEMNVSTLELGDSALYLCASSLDVGTDTQYFGPGTRLTVL.

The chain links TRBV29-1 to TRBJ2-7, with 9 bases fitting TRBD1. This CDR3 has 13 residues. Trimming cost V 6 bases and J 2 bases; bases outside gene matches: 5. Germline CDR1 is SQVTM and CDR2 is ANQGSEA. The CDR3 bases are TGCAGCGTCTCCTGGGACAGGGCCTACGAGCAGTACTTC. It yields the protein CSVSWDRAYEQYF.

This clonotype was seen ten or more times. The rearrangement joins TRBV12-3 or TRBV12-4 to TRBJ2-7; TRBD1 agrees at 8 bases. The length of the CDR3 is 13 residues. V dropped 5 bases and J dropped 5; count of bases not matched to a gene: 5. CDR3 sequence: CASSPRQGNEQYF. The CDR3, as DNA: TGTGCCAGCAGTCCCCGACAGGGGAACGAGCAGTACTTC.

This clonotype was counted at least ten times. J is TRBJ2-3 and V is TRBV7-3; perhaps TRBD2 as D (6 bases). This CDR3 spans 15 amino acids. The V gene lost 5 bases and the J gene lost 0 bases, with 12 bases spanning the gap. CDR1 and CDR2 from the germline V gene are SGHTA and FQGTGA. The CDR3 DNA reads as TGTGCCAGCAGCGAGGGACTCCCTAGCACAGATACGCAGTATTTT. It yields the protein CASSEGLPSTDTQYF.

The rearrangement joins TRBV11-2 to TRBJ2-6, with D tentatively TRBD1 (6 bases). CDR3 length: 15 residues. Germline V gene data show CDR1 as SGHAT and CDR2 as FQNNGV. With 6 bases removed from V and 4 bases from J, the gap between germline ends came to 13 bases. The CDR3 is CASRITGSGANVLTF. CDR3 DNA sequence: TGTGCCAGCAGGATCACAGGGTCCGGGGCCAACGTCCTGACTTTC.

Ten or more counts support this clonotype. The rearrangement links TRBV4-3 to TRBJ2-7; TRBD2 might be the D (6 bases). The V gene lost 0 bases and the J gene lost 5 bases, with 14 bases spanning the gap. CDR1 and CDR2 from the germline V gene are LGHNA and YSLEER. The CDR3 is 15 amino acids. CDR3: CASSQEGTGVHEQYF. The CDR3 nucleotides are TGCGCCAGCAGCCAAGAAGGGACTGGGGTCCACGAGCAGTACTTC.